These 5 T cell receptor beta chains share one sample of origin, sequenced in a study of blood T cell repertoires in COVID-19. Generated by immunoSEQ multiplex PCR, the TCRdb table keeps only in-frame clones and is missing some. The sample lists 200,000 to 250,000 clones, over 65% occurring once. The specimen was PBMCs or T cells enriched from blood (not recorded which). These receptors were collected from a woman aged 60 to 75 who had recovered from COVID-19.

The gene calls are TRBV5-1 and TRBJ2-1; 14 bases line up with TRBD2. Germline loops: CDR1 SGHRS, CDR2 YFSETQ. The V segment lost 4 bases and the J segment 3 bases; nucleotides outside the gene matches: 12. The CDR3 loop spans 19 amino acids. In DNA form, the CDR3 reads TGCGCCAGCAGCGATCCGGGACTAGCGGGAGCCCCCTACTACAATGAGCAGTTCTTC. The encoded protein is CASSDPGLAGAPYYNEQFF.

This rearrangement joins TRBV27 to TRBJ2-3; TRBD1 matches at 9 bases. The germline V gene encodes CDR1 MNHEY and CDR2 SMNVEV (reference sequence). The CDR3 has 15 amino acids. The V segment lost 8 bases and the J segment 3 bases; nucleotides outside the gene matches: 9. CDR3 amino acids: CASGKDRGFTDTQYF. The CDR3 bases are TGTGCCAGCGGGAAGGACAGGGGTTTTACAGATACGCAGTATTTT.

The rearrangement links TRBV18 to TRBJ2-5, with 7 bases matching TRBD1. Unmatched junction bases numbered 3, after V lost 2 bases and J lost 3 bases. The CDR3 contains 14 residues. Germline loops: CDR1 KGHSH, CDR2 LQKENI. Here the CDR3 DNA reads TGTGCCAGCTCACCAAGACAGGGAGAAGAGACCCAGTACTTC. Protein product: CASSPRQGEETQYF.

The V call is TRBV4-3, the J call TRBJ2-3; 10 positions agree with TRBD2. CDR3 length: 17 residues. V lost 0 bases and J lost 3; bases outside the gene matches: 6. Germline loops: CDR1 LGHNA, CDR2 YSLEER. The CDR3 region has the DNA TGCGCCAGCAGCCAAGATACCCTAGCGGGGGTTACAGATACGCAGTATTTT. Protein: CASSQDTLAGVTDTQYF.

The chain combines TRBV13 with TRBJ2-3; 9 bases agree with TRBD1. The length of the CDR3 is 16 residues. V lost 5 bases to trimming and J lost 0 bases; unmatched junction nucleotides: 6. Germline CDR1 and CDR2: PRHDT and FYEKMQ (reference sequence). The CDR3 nucleotides read TGTGCCAGCAGCCCTAGGGACAGGGAAAGCACAGATACGCAGTATTTT. Amino acids: CASSPRDRESTDTQYF.